This paragraph reports one T cell receptor (beta chain). The protocol was immunoSEQ multiplex PCR, while the TCRdb copy is restricted to in-frame clones and leaves out a portion. Of fewer than 90,000 clones in the sample, roughly 81% were seen once. The data stem from a study of T cells in localized non-small cell lung cancer. The CDR3 contains 15 residues. V lost 8 bases and J 3 bases, leaving 19 bases between the germline ends. CDR1 and CDR2 (germline): MNHNY, SVGAGI (reference sequence). The gene calls are TRBV6-6 and TRBJ1-1, with a possible D match to TRBD1 (6 bases). This TCR was recovered from a man between 40 and 70 years old with stage I lung adenocarcinoma. Sequences were derived from peripheral blood, sampled before any cancer treatment. CDR3 sequence reads: CASRSRAEGDTEAFF. CDR3 nucleotide sequence: TGTGCCAGCCGATCCCGGGCCGAGGGGGACACTGAAGCTTTCTTT.